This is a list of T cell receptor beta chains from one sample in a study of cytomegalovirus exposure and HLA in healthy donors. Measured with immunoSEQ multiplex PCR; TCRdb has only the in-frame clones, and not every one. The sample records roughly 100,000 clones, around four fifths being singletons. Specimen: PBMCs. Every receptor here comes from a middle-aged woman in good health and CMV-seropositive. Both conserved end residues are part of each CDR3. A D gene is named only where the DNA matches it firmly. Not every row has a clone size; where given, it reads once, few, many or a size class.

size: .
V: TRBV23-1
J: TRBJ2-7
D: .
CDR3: CASSPRKERSYEQYF
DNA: TGCGCCAGCAGTCCCCGAAAAGAGAGGTCCTACGAGCAGTACTTC

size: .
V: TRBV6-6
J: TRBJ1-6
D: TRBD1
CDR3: CASSGGTARPLHF
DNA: TGTGCCAGCAGCGGAGGGACAGCCAGACCCCTCCACTTT

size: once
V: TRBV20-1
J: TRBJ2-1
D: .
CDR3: CSARNPAGQFF
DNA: TGCAGTGCTAGAAATCCAGCGGGGCAGTTCTTC

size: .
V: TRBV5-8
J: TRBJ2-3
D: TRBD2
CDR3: CASSLDGGAHTDTQYF
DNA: TGTGCCAGCAGCTTGGACGGGGGGGCCCACACAGATACGCAGTATTTT

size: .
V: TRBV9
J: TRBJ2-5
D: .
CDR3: CASSVTGTKAETQYF
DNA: TGTGCCAGCAGCGTTACCGGGACAAAAGCGGAGACCCAGTACTTC

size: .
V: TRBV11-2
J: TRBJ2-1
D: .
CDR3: CASSTRALQGLYNEQFF
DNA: TGTGCCAGCAGCACCCGAGCCCTTCAGGGGTTGTACAATGAGCAGTTCTTC

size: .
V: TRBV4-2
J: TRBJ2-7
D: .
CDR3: CASSPTYETYAYEQYF
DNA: TGTGCCAGCAGCCCCACCTATGAGACTTATGCCTACGAGCAGTACTTC

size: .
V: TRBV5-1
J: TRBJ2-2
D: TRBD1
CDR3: CASSLTGAGELFF
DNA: TGCGCCAGCAGCTTGACAGGGGCCGGGGAGCTGTTTTTT

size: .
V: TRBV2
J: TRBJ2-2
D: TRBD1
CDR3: CASSVDRGRTGELFF
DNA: TGTGCCAGCAGTGTCGACAGGGGGCGCACCGGGGAGCTGTTTTTT

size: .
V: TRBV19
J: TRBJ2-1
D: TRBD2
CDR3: CASSIGASGIEQFF
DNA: TGTGCCAGTAGTATAGGAGCTAGCGGGATTGAGCAGTTCTTC

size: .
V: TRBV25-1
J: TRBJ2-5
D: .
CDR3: CASSEGGVGQETQYF
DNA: TGTGCCAGCAGTGAAGGAGGGGTTGGCCAAGAGACCCAGTACTTC

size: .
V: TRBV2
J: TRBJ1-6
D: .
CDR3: CASSGALGGNSPLHF
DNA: TGTGCCAGCAGTGGGGCCCTAGGGGGTAATTCACCCCTCCACTTT

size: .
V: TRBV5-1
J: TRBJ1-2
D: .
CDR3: CASSPGDGYGYTF
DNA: TGCGCCAGCAGCCCGGGGGACGGCTATGGCTACACCTTC

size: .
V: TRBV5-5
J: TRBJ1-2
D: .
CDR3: CASRLPGETMYGYTF
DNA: TGTGCCAGCAGGCTCCCAGGGGAGACCATGTATGGCTACACCTTC

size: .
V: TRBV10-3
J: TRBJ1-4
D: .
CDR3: CAITGDIYEKLFF
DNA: TGCGCCATCACGGGAGATATTTATGAAAAACTGTTTTTT

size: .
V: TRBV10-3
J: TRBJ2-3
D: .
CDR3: CAIKAGLESSSTDTQYF
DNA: TGTGCCATCAAGGCGGGACTCGAGTCGTCTAGCACAGATACGCAGTATTTT

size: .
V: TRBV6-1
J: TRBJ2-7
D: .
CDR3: CASTVQGTTYKQYF
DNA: TGTGCCAGCACTGTGCAGGGGACGACCTACAAGCAGTACTTC

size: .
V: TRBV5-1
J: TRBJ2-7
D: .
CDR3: CASSNPFRGSYEQYF
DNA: TGCGCCAGCAGCAACCCCTTTAGGGGCAGCTACGAGCAGTACTTC

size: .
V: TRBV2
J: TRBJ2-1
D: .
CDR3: CARTPPEYNEQFF
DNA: TGTGCCAGGACTCCGCCGGAATACAATGAGCAGTTCTTC

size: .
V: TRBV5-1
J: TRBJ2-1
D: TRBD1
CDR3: CASSSGTGNEQFF
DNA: TGCGCCAGCAGTTCCGGGACAGGCAATGAGCAGTTCTTC

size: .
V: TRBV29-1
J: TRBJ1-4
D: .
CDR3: CSVDSPSGEKLFF
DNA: TGCAGCGTTGACAGTCCGTCGGGTGAAAAACTGTTTTTT

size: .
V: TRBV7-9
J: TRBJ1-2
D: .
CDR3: CASSLGLRDYYGYTF
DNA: TGTGCCAGCAGCTTAGGTCTCAGGGACTACTATGGCTACACCTTC

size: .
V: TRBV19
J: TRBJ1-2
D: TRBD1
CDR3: CASSPPGTGGLRGYTF
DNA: TGTGCCAGTAGTCCACCCGGGACAGGGGGTCTGCGTGGCTACACCTTC

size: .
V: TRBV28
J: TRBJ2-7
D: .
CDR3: CASQQFNSWDSSYEQYF
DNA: TGTGCCAGCCAGCAGTTTAATTCGTGGGACTCCTCCTACGAGCAGTACTTC

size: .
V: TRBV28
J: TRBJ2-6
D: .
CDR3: CASSVGLASSGANVLTF
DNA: TGTGCCAGCAGTGTCGGGTTGGCAAGCTCTGGGGCCAACGTCCTGACTTTC

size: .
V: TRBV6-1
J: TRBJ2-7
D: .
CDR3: CASSEVQAGSTYEQYF
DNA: TGTGCCAGCAGTGAAGTTCAGGCAGGGTCCACCTACGAGCAGTACTTC

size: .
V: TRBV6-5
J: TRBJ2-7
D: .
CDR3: CATKGQRGYEQYF
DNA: TGTGCCACCAAGGGACAAAGAGGCTACGAGCAGTACTTC

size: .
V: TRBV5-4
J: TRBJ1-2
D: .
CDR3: CASSPGSRDYGYTF
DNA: TGTGCCAGCAGCCCAGGATCCAGGGACTATGGCTACACCTTC

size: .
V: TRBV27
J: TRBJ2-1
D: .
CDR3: CASSTAGIRYNEQFF
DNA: TGTGCCAGCAGTACTGCGGGGATCCGGTACAATGAGCAGTTCTTC

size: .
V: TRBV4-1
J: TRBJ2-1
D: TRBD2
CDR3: CASSRTGLAGTYNEQFF
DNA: TGCGCCAGCAGCCGAACTGGGCTAGCGGGGACCTACAATGAGCAGTTCTTC

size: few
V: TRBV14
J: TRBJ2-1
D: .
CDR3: CASSQDLRAGSGVF
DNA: TGTGCCAGCAGCCAAGATCTGAGGGCGGGATCCGGGGTCTTC

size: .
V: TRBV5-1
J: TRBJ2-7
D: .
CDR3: CASSLVTPGSSLSYEQYF
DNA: TGCGCCAGCAGCTTAGTTACCCCCGGTTCGTCTCTTTCCTACGAGCAGTACTTC

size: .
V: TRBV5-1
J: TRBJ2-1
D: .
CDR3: CASSLVLGSPGSYNEQFF
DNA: TGCGCCAGCAGCTTGGTCTTGGGGAGTCCGGGCTCCTACAATGAGCAGTTCTTC

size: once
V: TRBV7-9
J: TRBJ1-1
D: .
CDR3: CSSSPRGGSSLTEAFF
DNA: TGTTCCAGCAGCCCTCGCGGGGGCTCTAGTTTAACTGAAGCTTTCTTT

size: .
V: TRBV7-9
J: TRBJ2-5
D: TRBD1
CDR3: CASSYRRDRQQETQYF
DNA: TGTGCCAGCAGCTACCGCCGGGACAGACAACAAGAGACCCAGTACTTC

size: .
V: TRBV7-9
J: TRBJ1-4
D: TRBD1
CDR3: CASRAGTGRATNEKLFF
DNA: TGTGCCAGCAGAGCCGGGACAGGACGTGCAACTAATGAAAAACTGTTTTTT

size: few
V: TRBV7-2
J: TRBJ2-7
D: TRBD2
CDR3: CASSSWGGSSYEQYF
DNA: TGTGCCAGCAGCTCCTGGGGGGGGAGCTCCTACGAGCAGTACTTC

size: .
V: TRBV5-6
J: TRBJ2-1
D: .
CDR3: CASSLNPNLYNEQFF
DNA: TGTGCCAGCAGCTTAAACCCTAATCTCTACAATGAGCAGTTCTTC

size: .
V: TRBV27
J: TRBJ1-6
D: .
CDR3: CASSPIGVYNSPLHF
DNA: TGTGCCAGCAGTCCAATCGGGGTCTATAATTCACCCCTCCACTTT

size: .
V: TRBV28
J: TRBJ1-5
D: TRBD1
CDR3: CASALGQGIQPQHF
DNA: TGTGCCAGCGCCCTGGGACAGGGAATTCAGCCCCAGCATTTT

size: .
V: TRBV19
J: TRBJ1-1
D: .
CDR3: CASSIVPGWVNTEAFF
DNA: TGTGCCAGTAGTATAGTCCCCGGGTGGGTGAACACTGAAGCTTTCTTT